The 10 T cell receptor beta chains below come from one sample, sequenced in a study of blood T cell repertoires in COVID-19. The data were produced by immunoSEQ multiplex PCR, yet TCRdb's version contains in-frame clones alone and is incomplete. The data hold just over 150,000 clones, with roughly 90% observed a single time. Sequenced material: peripheral blood. All receptors come from a man under 40 with COVID-19, enrolled during active disease.

The chain joins TRBV28 to TRBJ2-7; no definite D call. This CDR3 has 15 amino acids. Trimming removed 2 bases from V and 3 bases from J, with 14 bases in between. Germline CDR1 and CDR2: MDHEN and SYDVKM. This chain's CDR3 is CASSLGGSPIYEQYF. CDR3 sequence (DNA): TGTGCCAGCAGTTTAGGTGGCAGTCCCATCTACGAGCAGTACTTC.

The chain links TRBV2 to TRBJ1-3; perhaps TRBD1 as D (6 bases). The CDR3 covers 15 residues. V was trimmed by 6 bases and J by 6 bases, leaving 18 bases between them. Germline V CDR1 and CDR2: SNHLY, FYNNEI. CDR3 nucleotide sequence: TGTGCCAGCAGGAGGGACACGGGTAATTCAAACACCATATATTTT. Translated: CASRRDTGNSNTIYF. The full variable domain, completed using reference TRBV2 and TRBJ1-3, is EPEVTQTPSHQVTQMGQEVILRCVPISNHLYFYWYRQILGQKVEFLVSFYNNEISEKSEIFDDQFSVERPDGSNFTLKIRSTKLEDSAMYFCASRRDTGNSNTIYFGEGSWLTVV.

The rearrangement uses TRBV5-6 and TRBJ2-7, with D perhaps TRBD1 (5 bases). CDR1 is SGHDT and CDR2 is YYEEEE in the germline V gene. The V end lost 4 bases, the J end lost 0 bases, and 8 bases lay between the germline ends. This CDR3 comprises 13 residues. Here the CDR3 DNA reads TGTGCCAGCAGCCCAGGGTTCTCCTACGAGCAGTACTTC. Its protein is CASSPGFSYEQYF.

V gene TRBV4-3 combines with J gene TRBJ2-7; unclear D gene. V was clipped by 0 bases and J by 2 bases, with 8 bases between them. Germline V gene sequence: CDR1 LGHNA, CDR2 YSLEER. The CDR3 runs 14 residues. The CDR3 region has the DNA TGCGCCAGCAGCCAAGATCCGGGTACCTACGAGCAGTACTTC. It codes for CASSQDPGTYEQYF.

The rearrangement links TRBV11-2 to TRBJ2-1; possible D gene TRBD1, 6 bases. Germline V gene sequence: CDR1 SGHAT, CDR2 FQNNGV. V lost 1 base and J lost 6, with 10 bases in between. The CDR3 is 14 amino acids. CDR3 in amino acids: CASSLGQGSNEQFF. CDR3 sequence (DNA): TGTGCCAGCAGCTTAGGGCAGGGGAGCAATGAGCAGTTCTTC.

This clone was found a few times. The rearrangement uses TRBV4-2 and TRBJ1-6; D unclear. Germline V gene data show CDR1 as LGHNA and CDR2 as YNFKEQ. Trimming removed 2 bases at V and 0 bases at J, with 17 bases between. The CDR3 has 19 residues. The CDR3 nucleotides read TGTGCCAGCAGCCAAACTTCAGCCAGCCGGAGCTCCTATAATTCACCCCTCCACTTT. It codes for CASSQTSASRSSYNSPLHF.

This rearrangement joins TRBV28 to TRBJ2-3; 8 bases match TRBD2. The V and J ends lost 4 bases and 3 bases, in that order; junction bases with no gene match: 6. CDR1 is MDHEN, CDR2 SYDVKM, per germline. The CDR3 extends over 15 amino acids. The CDR3 bases are TGTGCCAGCAGTTCCCCCGGCGGGAGGACAGATACGCAGTATTTT. It encodes CASSSPGGRTDTQYF.

The chain uses TRBV4-3 and TRBJ2-7, with a weak D call TRBD2 (5 bases). Trimming left V 0 bases short and J 2 bases short, with 11 bases between. Germline loops: CDR1 LGHNA, CDR2 YSLEER. This CDR3 spans 15 amino acids. In DNA, the CDR3 is TGCGCCAGCAGCCAAGAAAGGAGGTCTACCTACGAGCAGTACTTC. Protein sequence: CASSQERRSTYEQYF.

This clone was seen a single time. V usage is TRBV19 and J usage is TRBJ2-1; 11 nucleotides match TRBD2. This CDR3 comprises 18 residues. The junction had 13 bases not matched to a gene; V was cut back by 8 bases and J by 1 base. Germline CDR1 reads LNHDA; CDR2 reads SQIVND (reference sequence). The CDR3 protein is CASRLTSGGPRSYNEQFF. The CDR3 DNA sequence: TGTGCCAGTCGGCTAACTAGCGGGGGACCTCGTTCCTACAATGAGCAGTTCTTC.

Details on this clone: An end of the junction does not agree with germline; a read error may underlie this. V gene TRBV28 combines with J gene TRBJ1-2; D uncertain. The CDR3 runs 14 residues. CDR1 is MDHEN and CDR2 is SYDVKM in the germline V gene. DNA of the CDR3: TGTGCCAGCAGTTTAGAATTTTACAGTTTCCACCCTTCCTTC. The encoded protein is CASSLEFYSFHPSF.